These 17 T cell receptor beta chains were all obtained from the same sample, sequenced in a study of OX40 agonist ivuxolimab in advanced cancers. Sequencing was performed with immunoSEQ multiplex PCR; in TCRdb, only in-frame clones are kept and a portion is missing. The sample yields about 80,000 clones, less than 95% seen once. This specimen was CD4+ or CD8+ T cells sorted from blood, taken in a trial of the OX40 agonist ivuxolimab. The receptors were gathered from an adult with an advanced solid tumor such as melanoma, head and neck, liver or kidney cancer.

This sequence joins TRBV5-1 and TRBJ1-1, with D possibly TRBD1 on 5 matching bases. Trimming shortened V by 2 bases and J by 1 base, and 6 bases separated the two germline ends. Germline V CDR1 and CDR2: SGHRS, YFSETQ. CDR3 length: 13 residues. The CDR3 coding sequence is TGCGCCAGCAGCTTAGGGACGAACACTGAAGCTTTCTTT. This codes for CASSLGTNTEAFF.

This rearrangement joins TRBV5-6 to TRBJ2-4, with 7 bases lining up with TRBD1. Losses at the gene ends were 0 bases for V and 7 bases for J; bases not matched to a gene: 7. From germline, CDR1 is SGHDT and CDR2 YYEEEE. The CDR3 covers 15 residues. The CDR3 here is CASSLGQGLWNIQYF. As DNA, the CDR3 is TGTGCCAGCAGCTTGGGACAGGGTTTATGGAACATTCAGTACTTC.

In nucleotides, the CDR3 is TGTGCCAGCAGTGCATCCAGGAATAATTCACCCCTCCACTTT. It is translated as CASSASRNNSPLHF. This chain uses TRBV2 with TRBJ1-6; D remains ambiguous. The CDR3 spans 14 residues. Germline CDR1 and CDR2: SNHLY and FYNNEI. V dropped 4 bases and J dropped 5 bases, with 9 bases sitting between them.

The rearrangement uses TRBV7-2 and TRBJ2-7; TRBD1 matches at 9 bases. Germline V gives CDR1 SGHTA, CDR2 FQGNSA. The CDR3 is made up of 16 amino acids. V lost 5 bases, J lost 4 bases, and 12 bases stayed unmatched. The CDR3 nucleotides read TGTGCCAGCAGCATAACGTCCGGGACAGGGAATTACGAGCAGTACTTC. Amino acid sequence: CASSITSGTGNYEQYF.

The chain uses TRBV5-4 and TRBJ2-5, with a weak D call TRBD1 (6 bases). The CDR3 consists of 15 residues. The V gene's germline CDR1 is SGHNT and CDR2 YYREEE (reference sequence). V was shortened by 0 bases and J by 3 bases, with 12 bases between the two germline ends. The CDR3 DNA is TGTGCCAGCAGCTTGGGGGGGCAGGGTAAAGAGACCCAGTACTTC. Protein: CASSLGGQGKETQYF.

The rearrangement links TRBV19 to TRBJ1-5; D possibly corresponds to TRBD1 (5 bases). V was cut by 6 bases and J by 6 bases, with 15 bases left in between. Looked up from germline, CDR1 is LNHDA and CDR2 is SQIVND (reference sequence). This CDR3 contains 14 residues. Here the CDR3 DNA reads TGTGCCAGTAGCTGGGACCTCCTGGGTCAGCCCCAGCATTTT. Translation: CASSWDLLGQPQHF.

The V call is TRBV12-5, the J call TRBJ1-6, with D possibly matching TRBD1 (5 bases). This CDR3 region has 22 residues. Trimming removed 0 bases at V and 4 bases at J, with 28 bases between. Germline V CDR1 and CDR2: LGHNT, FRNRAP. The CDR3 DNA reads TGTGCTAGTGGTTTGGTCCCCCTACCCTCGACTGAGACAGAGGGTTATAATTCACCCCTCCACTTT. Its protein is CASGLVPLPSTETEGYNSPLHF.

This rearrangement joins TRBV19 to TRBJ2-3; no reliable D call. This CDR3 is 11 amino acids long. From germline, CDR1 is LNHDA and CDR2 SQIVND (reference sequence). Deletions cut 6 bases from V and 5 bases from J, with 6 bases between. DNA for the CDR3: TGTGCCAGTAGGAAGGGAGATACGCAGTATTTT. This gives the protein CASRKGDTQYF.

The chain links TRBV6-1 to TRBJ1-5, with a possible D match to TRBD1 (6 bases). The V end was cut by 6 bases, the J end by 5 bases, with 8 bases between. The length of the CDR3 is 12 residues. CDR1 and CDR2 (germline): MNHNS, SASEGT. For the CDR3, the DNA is TGTGCCAGCAGGGACAGTCATCAGCCCCAGCATTTT. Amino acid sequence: CASRDSHQPQHF.

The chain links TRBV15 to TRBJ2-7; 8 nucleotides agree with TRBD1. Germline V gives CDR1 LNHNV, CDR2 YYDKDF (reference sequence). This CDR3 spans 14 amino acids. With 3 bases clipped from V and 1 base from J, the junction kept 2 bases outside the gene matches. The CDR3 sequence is CATSRGTGSYEQYF. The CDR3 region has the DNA TGTGCCACCAGCAGGGGGACAGGATCCTACGAGCAGTACTTC.

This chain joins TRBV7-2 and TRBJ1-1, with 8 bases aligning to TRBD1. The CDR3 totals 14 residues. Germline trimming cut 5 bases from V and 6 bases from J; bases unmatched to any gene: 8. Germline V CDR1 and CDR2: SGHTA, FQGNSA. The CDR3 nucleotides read TGTGCCAGCAGCCCCGACAGGGGACGCGCTGAAGCTTTCTTT. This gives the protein CASSPDRGRAEAFF.

The CDR3 coding sequence is TGTGCCAGCTCACCACCGTTAGGGACAATGAACAATGAGCAGTTCTTC. Residues: CASSPPLGTMNNEQFF. The chain links TRBV18 to TRBJ2-1; possibly TRBD1 for D (6 bases). CDR3 length: 16 amino acids. With 0 bases removed from V and 5 bases from J, the gap between germline ends came to 14 bases. Germline CDR1 reads KGHSH; CDR2 reads LQKENI.

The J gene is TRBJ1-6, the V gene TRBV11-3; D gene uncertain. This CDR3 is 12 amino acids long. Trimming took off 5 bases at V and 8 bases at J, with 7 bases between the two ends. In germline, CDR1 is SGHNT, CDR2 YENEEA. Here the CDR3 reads CASSPTDSPLHF. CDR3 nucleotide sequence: TGTGCCAGCAGCCCAACGGATTCACCCCTCCACTTT.

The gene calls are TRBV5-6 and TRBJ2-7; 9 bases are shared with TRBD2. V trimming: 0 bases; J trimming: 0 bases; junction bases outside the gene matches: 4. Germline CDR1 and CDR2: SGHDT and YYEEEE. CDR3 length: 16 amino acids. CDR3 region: CASSLEGSGSSYEQYF. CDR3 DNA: TGTGCCAGCAGCTTGGAAGGTAGCGGGAGCTCCTACGAGCAGTACTTC.

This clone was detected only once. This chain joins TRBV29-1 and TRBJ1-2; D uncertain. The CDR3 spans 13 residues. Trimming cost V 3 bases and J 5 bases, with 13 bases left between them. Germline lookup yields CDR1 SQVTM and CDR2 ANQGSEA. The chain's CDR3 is CSVEGLVRYGYTF. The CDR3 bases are TGCAGCGTTGAGGGCCTAGTACGGTATGGCTACACCTTC.

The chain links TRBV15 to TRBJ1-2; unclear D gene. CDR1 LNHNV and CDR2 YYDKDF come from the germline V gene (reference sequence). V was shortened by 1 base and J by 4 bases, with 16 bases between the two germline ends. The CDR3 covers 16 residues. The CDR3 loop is CATSRAGTSGVYGYTF. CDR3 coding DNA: TGTGCCACCAGCAGAGCTGGAACAAGTGGCGTCTATGGCTACACCTTC.

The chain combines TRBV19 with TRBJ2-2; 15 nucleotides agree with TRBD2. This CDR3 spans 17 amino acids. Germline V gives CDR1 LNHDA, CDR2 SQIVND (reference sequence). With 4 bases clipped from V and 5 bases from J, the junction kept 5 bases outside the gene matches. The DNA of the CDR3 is TGTGCCAGTAGTACTGGACTAGCGGGAGGGCCTACCGGGGAGCTGTTTTTT. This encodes CASSTGLAGGPTGELFF.